Sequencing of this T cell receptor (beta chain) was carried out in a study of cytomegalovirus exposure and HLA in healthy donors (dated by TCRdb to the late 2010s). Concerning the study at large: According to a later analysis, the 120 or so validation repertoires were produced on the same platform as the 666 repertoires of the first cohort. To predict cytomegalovirus infection status, the study brought together high-throughput TCR immunosequencing, statistical association of individual TCRs with disease status, and machine learning. The study aimed to test whether signatures of past pathogen exposure could be identified by cataloging public T cell receptors. A separate validation cohort of 100 to 150 different subjects was used in addition to the 666-subject first cohort.

The paper as a whole reports these results and caveats: Cytomegalovirus status was reported to be diagnosed by the classifier with high specificity and sensitivity in both the original and validation cohorts. In a later analysis, TCRs clustered in the first cohort were found to also tend to co-occur in the roughly 130 validation repertoires, with around 94% of cluster scores above 0. A few of the identified cytomegalovirus-associated TCR beta chains were confirmed in vitro to be specific for cytomegalovirus antigens. While some public TCRs were present in many individuals, most TCR sequences turned up only very rarely across donors. The study listed approximately 150 TCR beta chains as associated with cytomegalovirus. The authors suggested that the approach could potentially be extended to other disease states and immunological phenotypes. All 120 or so repertoires were used to score co-occurrence in the validation cohort in a later analysis, because that analysis had no HLA typing for the cohort.

The donors were included in the validation cohort of 130 or so subjects, a group kept apart from the roughly 700-subject first cohort. With regard to this clone: The antigen it binds to is not known. Base qualities are not provided; no much larger clone lies one nucleotide away.

From the germline V gene, CDR1 is MDHEN and CDR2 is SYDVKM. V trim: 4 bases; J trim: 1 base; unmatched bases: 3. Including cysteine and phenylalanine, the CDR3 has 14 amino acids. Only the CDR3 DNA is retained, 42 bases long and in frame from the first base. Library preparation employed the immunoSEQ multiplex PCR assay. As for how the authors treated the data: A statistical classification framework was built to diagnose cytomegalovirus status from the catalog of TCR beta chain sequences. TCRdb obtained this table from immuneACCESS and retained in-frame rearrangements with V and J assigned. These tables miss some clones; where compared with another copy, unresolved V genes account for less than half of the shortfall, and the remainder is unexplained. The D gene and trimming were derived from the DNA, and the V and J assignments and clone size from that table. This sample has 70,000 to 95,000 clones in its table, and 80% to 95% of those were observed once. Together, the top ten hold approximately 4% of the sample.

Sequencing input: PBMCs. The chain was built from TRBV28 and TRBJ2-5, with 7 bases aligning to TRBD1. The sequence was collected from a woman in her thirties in good health and CMV-seronegative. The DNA sequence is given as TGTGCCAGCAGTTCTCAGGGGGTCCAAGAGACCCAGTACTTC. Translated, this is CASSSQGVQETQYF.